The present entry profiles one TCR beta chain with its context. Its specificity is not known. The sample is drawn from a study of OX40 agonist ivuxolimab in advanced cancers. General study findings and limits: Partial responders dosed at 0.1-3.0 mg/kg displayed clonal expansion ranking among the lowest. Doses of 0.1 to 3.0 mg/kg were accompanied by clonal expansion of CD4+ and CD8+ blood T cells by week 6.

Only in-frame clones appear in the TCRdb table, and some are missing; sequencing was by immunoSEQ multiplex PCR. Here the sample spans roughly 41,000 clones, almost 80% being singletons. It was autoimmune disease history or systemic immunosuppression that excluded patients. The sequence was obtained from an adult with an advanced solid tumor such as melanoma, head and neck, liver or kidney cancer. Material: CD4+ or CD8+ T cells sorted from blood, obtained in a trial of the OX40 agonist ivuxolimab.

CDR3 bases: TGTGCCAGCAGCGTAGGGTCTGGGAGCCTCCACGAGCAGTACTTC. This encodes CASSVGSGSLHEQYF. The V and J genes are TRBV9 and TRBJ2-7, with D possibly being TRBD2 (5 bases). With 0 bases removed from V and 5 bases from J, the gap between germline ends came to 15 bases. Germline V CDR1 and CDR2: SGDLS, YYNGEE. This CDR3 spans 15 amino acids.